This is a list of T cell receptor beta chains from one sample in a study of CD8 T cells in Susac syndrome. Using its own MiXCR run on the immunoSEQ multiplex PCR reads, TCRdb lists one record per CDR3 protein. The data show hundreds of thousands of distinct CDR3 sequences, roughly 90% seen once. Sample: CD8+ T cells from PBMCs. The receptors stem from a human donor with multiple sclerosis. The CDR3 runs from the conserved cysteine through the conserved F or W. A D gene is named only where the DNA matches it firmly. The size field is filled for only some rows; it gives once, few, many or a size class.

d_call: .; clone_size: .; v_call: TRBV2; j_call: TRBJ2-1; cdr3_aa: CASRSTGNEQFF; cdr3_nt: TGTGCCAGCAGATCTACAGGGAATGAGCAGTTCTTC
d_call: TRBD2; clone_size: once; v_call: TRBV13; j_call: TRBJ2-5; cdr3_aa: CASSLRASGGQETQYF; cdr3_nt: TGTGCCAGCAGCTTAAGGGCTAGCGGGGGGCAAGAGACCCAGTACTTC
d_call: .; clone_size: .; v_call: TRBV18; j_call: TRBJ2-1; cdr3_aa: CASSPQVSESYNEQFF; cdr3_nt: TGTGCCAGCTCACCACAAGTTAGCGAGTCCTACAATGAGCAGTTCTTC
d_call: .; clone_size: .; v_call: TRBV7-8; j_call: TRBJ1-4; cdr3_aa: CASSSRPRVSRGNEKLFF; cdr3_nt: TGTGCCAGCAGCTCTAGGCCTCGGGTTTCCCGTGGAAATGAAAAACTGTTTTTT
d_call: .; clone_size: .; v_call: TRBV13; j_call: TRBJ2-3; cdr3_aa: CASSLYPDTQYF; cdr3_nt: TGTGCCAGCAGCTTATATCCAGATACGCAGTATTTT
d_call: .; clone_size: .; v_call: TRBV30; j_call: TRBJ2-6; cdr3_aa: CAWRARVSASGANVLTF; cdr3_nt: TGTGCCTGGAGGGCCAGGGTGTCGGCGAGTGGGGCCAACGTCCTGACTTTC
d_call: .; clone_size: once; v_call: TRBV4-1; j_call: TRBJ2-3; cdr3_aa: CASSHPGGASDTQYF; cdr3_nt: TGCGCCAGCAGCCACCCCGGGGGCGCGTCAGATACGCAGTATTTT
d_call: TRBD1; clone_size: .; v_call: TRBV5-6; j_call: TRBJ2-1; cdr3_aa: CASSGQGTSYNEQFF; cdr3_nt: TGTGCCAGCAGCGGACAGGGAACCTCCTACAATGAGCAGTTCTTC
d_call: TRBD1; clone_size: .; v_call: TRBV6-5; j_call: TRBJ1-5; cdr3_aa: CASSKQGATNQPQHF; cdr3_nt: TGTGCCAGCAGCAAACAGGGGGCTACAAATCAGCCCCAGCATTTT
d_call: .; clone_size: .; v_call: TRBV6-5; j_call: TRBJ2-1; cdr3_aa: CASRRRGVYNEQFF; cdr3_nt: TGTGCCAGCAGACGAAGGGGGGTATACAATGAGCAGTTCTTC
d_call: .; clone_size: .; v_call: TRBV29-1; j_call: TRBJ1-1; cdr3_aa: CSVESGHLNTEAFF; cdr3_nt: TGCAGCGTTGAATCCGGACACTTGAACACTGAAGCTTTCTTT
d_call: .; clone_size: .; v_call: TRBV7-9; j_call: TRBJ2-2; cdr3_aa: CASSLHTGYEELFF; cdr3_nt: TGTGCCAGCAGCTTACACACAGGGTATGAGGAGCTGTTTTTT
d_call: .; clone_size: .; v_call: TRBV14; j_call: TRBJ1-1; cdr3_aa: CASSQEETEAFF; cdr3_nt: TGTGCCAGCAGCCAAGAGGAAACTGAAGCTTTCTTT
d_call: .; clone_size: .; v_call: TRBV18; j_call: TRBJ1-2; cdr3_aa: CASSPKRQAPIRGYTF; cdr3_nt: TGTGCCAGCTCACCAAAGAGACAGGCCCCAATTCGCGGCTACACCTTC
d_call: .; clone_size: .; v_call: TRBV6-5; j_call: TRBJ1-1; cdr3_aa: CASSPYTLNTEAFF; cdr3_nt: TGTGCCAGCAGTCCCTATACACTGAACACTGAAGCTTTCTTT
d_call: TRBD1; clone_size: .; v_call: TRBV20-1; j_call: TRBJ2-1; cdr3_aa: CSARKPTGDVKNEQFF; cdr3_nt: TGCAGTGCTAGAAAACCGACAGGGGATGTAAAGAATGAGCAGTTCTTC
d_call: .; clone_size: .; v_call: TRBV11-2; j_call: TRBJ2-7; cdr3_aa: CASSLEWAYEQYF; cdr3_nt: TGTGCCAGCAGCTTAGAGTGGGCCTACGAGCAGTACTTC
d_call: .; clone_size: .; v_call: TRBV27; j_call: TRBJ2-3; cdr3_aa: CASKGPLETQYF; cdr3_nt: TGTGCCAGCAAAGGTCCGCTAGAAACGCAGTATTTT
d_call: TRBD2; clone_size: .; v_call: TRBV4-3; j_call: TRBJ2-3; cdr3_aa: CASSQDVSGPTDTQYF; cdr3_nt: TGCGCCAGCAGCCAAGATGTTAGCGGGCCCACAGATACGCAGTATTTT
d_call: .; clone_size: .; v_call: TRBV20-1; j_call: TRBJ2-2; cdr3_aa: CSASRSNTGELFF; cdr3_nt: TGCAGTGCTAGCAGGTCGAACACCGGGGAGCTGTTTTTT
d_call: .; clone_size: .; v_call: TRBV19; j_call: TRBJ1-1; cdr3_aa: CASSGGTEAFF; cdr3_nt: TGTGCCAGTAGTGGGGGTACTGAAGCTTTCTTT
d_call: TRBD2; clone_size: .; v_call: TRBV7-2; j_call: TRBJ2-7; cdr3_aa: CASSLTASGKSYEQYF; cdr3_nt: TGTGCCAGCAGCTTAACAGCTAGCGGGAAGTCCTACGAGCAGTACTTC
d_call: TRBD2; clone_size: once; v_call: TRBV29-1; j_call: TRBJ2-1; cdr3_aa: CSVGGLAYYNEQFF; cdr3_nt: TGCAGCGTTGGGGGACTAGCCTACTACAATGAGCAGTTCTTC
d_call: .; clone_size: .; v_call: TRBV19; j_call: TRBJ2-7; cdr3_aa: CASSTGTSVNYEQYF; cdr3_nt: TGTGCCAGTAGTACTGGGACTTCCGTTAACTACGAGCAGTACTTC
d_call: .; clone_size: .; v_call: TRBV4-1; j_call: TRBJ1-2; cdr3_aa: CASSQDVALANYGYTF; cdr3_nt: TGCGCCAGCAGCCAAGACGTCGCGCTAGCTAACTATGGCTACACCTTC
d_call: .; clone_size: .; v_call: TRBV20-1; j_call: TRBJ2-3; cdr3_aa: CSATAQGSTQYF; cdr3_nt: TGCAGTGCCACGGCGCAGGGTTCTACGCAGTATTTT
d_call: .; clone_size: .; v_call: TRBV10-2; j_call: TRBJ2-1; cdr3_aa: CASSESGNNEQFF; cdr3_nt: TGCGCCAGCAGTGAATCAGGGAACAATGAGCAGTTCTTC
d_call: .; clone_size: .; v_call: TRBV12-3/TRBV12-4; j_call: TRBJ2-1; cdr3_aa: CASSLEGILPNEQFF; cdr3_nt: TGTGCCAGCAGTTTGGAGGGGATCCTCCCCAATGAGCAGTTCTTC
d_call: TRBD1; clone_size: .; v_call: TRBV7-9; j_call: TRBJ2-3; cdr3_aa: CASSLSAGGLDTQYF; cdr3_nt: TGTGCCAGCAGCTTATCGGCAGGGGGATTAGATACGCAGTATTTT
d_call: .; clone_size: .; v_call: TRBV20-1; j_call: TRBJ2-3; cdr3_aa: CSARGGPDPPGDTQYF; cdr3_nt: TGCAGTGCTAGGGGGGGCCCGGACCCTCCGGGAGATACGCAGTATTTT
d_call: .; clone_size: .; v_call: TRBV4-1; j_call: TRBJ2-3; cdr3_aa: CASSSPGSGASTDTQYF; cdr3_nt: TGCGCCAGCAGCAGCCCCGGGAGCGGCGCTAGCACAGATACGCAGTATTTT
d_call: .; clone_size: .; v_call: TRBV6-5; j_call: TRBJ2-1; cdr3_aa: CASSYPGTDGEQFF; cdr3_nt: TGTGCCAGCAGTTACCCGGGGACGGACGGCGAGCAGTTCTTC
d_call: TRBD2; clone_size: once; v_call: TRBV5-6; j_call: TRBJ2-3; cdr3_aa: CASSSDGLAGVGDTQYF; cdr3_nt: TGTGCCAGCAGCTCTGATGGACTAGCGGGAGTCGGAGATACGCAGTATTTT
d_call: .; clone_size: .; v_call: TRBV5-1; j_call: TRBJ2-5; cdr3_aa: CASSLEITDSPTEETQYF; cdr3_nt: TGCGCCAGCAGCTTGGAGATAACGGACAGCCCTACGGAGGAGACCCAGTACTTC
d_call: .; clone_size: .; v_call: TRBV18; j_call: TRBJ2-2; cdr3_aa: CASSPPERELVTGELFF; cdr3_nt: TGTGCCAGCTCACCACCGGAACGGGAGCTTGTCACCGGGGAGCTGTTTTTT
d_call: .; clone_size: few; v_call: TRBV7-9; j_call: TRBJ1-1; cdr3_aa: CASSLYMNTEAFF; cdr3_nt: TGTGCCAGCAGCTTATACATGAACACTGAAGCTTTCTTT
d_call: .; clone_size: .; v_call: TRBV7-8; j_call: TRBJ2-1; cdr3_aa: CASSLERWGYNEQFF; cdr3_nt: TGTGCCAGCAGCTTAGAGCGGTGGGGCTACAATGAGCAGTTCTTC
d_call: .; clone_size: .; v_call: TRBV10-3; j_call: TRBJ1-1; cdr3_aa: CAISEEGLEAFF; cdr3_nt: TGTGCCATCAGTGAGGAGGGGCTGGAAGCTTTCTTT
d_call: TRBD1; clone_size: .; v_call: TRBV7-9; j_call: TRBJ1-1; cdr3_aa: CAGDSGTEAFF; cdr3_nt: TGTGCCGGGGACAGTGGCACTGAAGCTTTCTTT
d_call: .; clone_size: few; v_call: TRBV19; j_call: TRBJ1-1; cdr3_aa: CASSPWGTEAFF; cdr3_nt: TGTGCCAGTAGTCCTTGGGGGACTGAAGCTTTCTTT
d_call: TRBD1; clone_size: once; v_call: TRBV10-2; j_call: TRBJ1-4; cdr3_aa: CASSETDRPGEKLFF; cdr3_nt: TGCGCCAGCAGTGAGACGGACAGGCCGGGTGAAAAACTGTTTTTT
d_call: .; clone_size: .; v_call: TRBV27; j_call: TRBJ2-5; cdr3_aa: CASSLSKRTEETQYF; cdr3_nt: TGTGCCAGCAGTTTATCGAAAAGGACAGAAGAGACCCAGTACTTC
d_call: TRBD1; clone_size: .; v_call: TRBV23-1; j_call: TRBJ2-6; cdr3_aa: CASSLGQGISGANVLTF; cdr3_nt: TGCGCCAGCAGTCTCGGACAGGGGATCTCTGGGGCCAACGTCCTGACTTTC
d_call: TRBD1; clone_size: .; v_call: TRBV5-4; j_call: TRBJ1-2; cdr3_aa: CASSSSTGASYTF; cdr3_nt: TGTGCCAGCAGCTCCTCTACAGGGGCTTCCTACACCTTC
d_call: TRBD2; clone_size: .; v_call: TRBV30; j_call: TRBJ2-3; cdr3_aa: CAWSVGTSGSTDTQYF; cdr3_nt: TGTGCCTGGAGTGTCGGGACTAGCGGGAGCACAGATACGCAGTATTTT
d_call: .; clone_size: .; v_call: TRBV7-9; j_call: TRBJ1-4; cdr3_aa: CASSYSQGPGEKLFF; cdr3_nt: TGTGCCAGCAGCTACTCTCAGGGGCCGGGTGAAAAACTGTTTTTT
d_call: TRBD1; clone_size: .; v_call: TRBV25-1; j_call: TRBJ2-2; cdr3_aa: CASSGGGTGGELFF; cdr3_nt: TGTGCCAGCAGTGGAGGGGGGACAGGCGGGGAGCTGTTTTTT
d_call: .; clone_size: .; v_call: TRBV30; j_call: TRBJ1-4; cdr3_aa: CAWCLGPLAGGTNEKLFF; cdr3_nt: TGTGCCTGGTGCCTGGGCCCCCTTGCTGGTGGAACTAATGAAAAACTGTTTTTT
d_call: TRBD1; clone_size: .; v_call: TRBV2; j_call: TRBJ1-2; cdr3_aa: CASRGTGARGYTF; cdr3_nt: TGTGCCAGCAGAGGGACAGGGGCTAGGGGCTACACCTTC
d_call: .; clone_size: .; v_call: TRBV7-2; j_call: TRBJ1-2; cdr3_aa: CASSLAVWLNYGYTF; cdr3_nt: TGTGCCAGCAGCTTAGCGGTATGGTTAAACTATGGCTACACCTTC
d_call: .; clone_size: .; v_call: TRBV7-9; j_call: TRBJ1-1; cdr3_aa: CASSLDGAGAKLGRFF; cdr3_nt: TGTGCCAGCAGCTTAGACGGCGCGGGGGCTAAACTAGGGCGTTTCTTT
d_call: .; clone_size: .; v_call: TRBV10-2; j_call: TRBJ1-2; cdr3_aa: CASSESTDGYTF; cdr3_nt: TGCGCCAGCAGTGAAAGCACCGATGGCTACACCTTC
d_call: .; clone_size: .; v_call: TRBV7-9; j_call: TRBJ2-3; cdr3_aa: CASSLVDTQYF; cdr3_nt: TGTGCCAGCAGCTTAGTTGATACGCAGTATTTT
d_call: .; clone_size: .; v_call: TRBV30; j_call: TRBJ1-1; cdr3_aa: CAWSVTELGGVEAFF; cdr3_nt: TGTGCCTGGAGTGTAACGGAATTGGGTGGTGTTGAAGCTTTCTTT